The 24 T cell receptor beta chains below come from one sample, sequenced in a study of blood T cell repertoires in COVID-19. Profiled with immunoSEQ multiplex PCR; TCRdb holds only in-frame clones, not every one. The sample yields fewer than 300,000 clones, just over 90% seen once. Sequencing used peripheral blood. These receptors were taken from a woman in her twenties or thirties with COVID-19, enrolled during active disease.

The chain carries TRBV6-5 and TRBJ1-2, with a tentative D call TRBD1 (5 bases). The CDR3 covers 14 residues. V was trimmed by 2 bases and J by 4 bases, leaving 11 bases between them. Germline values: CDR1 MNHEY, CDR2 SVGAGI. CDR3 loop: CASSYLGDGYGYTF. DNA for the CDR3: TGTGCCAGCAGTTACCTAGGGGATGGCTATGGCTACACCTTC.

The chain combines TRBV7-9 with TRBJ1-1; TRBD1 might be the D (6 bases). Trimming removed 5 bases from V and 4 bases from J, with 17 bases in between. Germline V CDR1 and CDR2: SEHNR, FQNEAQ (reference sequence). CDR3 length equals 15 residues. The CDR3 sequence: CASSPRAGEGTEAFF. CDR3 nucleotide sequence: TGTGCCAGCAGCCCTAGGGCAGGGGAGGGCACTGAAGCTTTCTTT.

This CDR3 is CASSPNQETQYF. The CDR3, as DNA: TGTGCCAGCAGCCCAAACCAAGAGACCCAGTACTTC. This chain links TRBV7-9 with TRBJ2-5; D unresolved. With 5 bases removed from V and 0 bases from J, the gap between germline ends came to 4 bases. Looked up from germline, CDR1 is SEHNR and CDR2 is FQNEAQ (reference sequence). This CDR3 has 12 residues.

The genes are TRBV7-9 and TRBJ1-4, with D uncertain. V was cut by 1 base and J by 3 bases, with 9 bases left in between. The length of the CDR3 is 15 residues. The V gene's germline CDR1 is SEHNR and CDR2 FQNEAQ (reference sequence). In DNA form, the CDR3 reads TGTGCCAGCAGCTTAGAGTACAGCCCTAATGAAAAACTGTTTTTT. Residues: CASSLEYSPNEKLFF.

V gene TRBV16 combines with J gene TRBJ1-1; the D gene is possibly TRBD1 (5 bases). In germline, CDR1 is KGHSY, CDR2 FQNENV. With 2 bases removed from V and 1 base from J, the gap between germline ends came to 8 bases. The CDR3 runs to 14 residues. CDR3 sequence: CASSQGQRNTEAFF. In DNA form, the CDR3 reads TGTGCCAGCAGCCAAGGACAACGGAACACTGAAGCTTTCTTT.

The rearrangement uses TRBV5-1 and TRBJ1-1; D not certain. The CDR3 runs 14 residues. V was clipped by 4 bases and J by 1 base, with 11 bases between them. Germline loops: CDR1 SGHRS, CDR2 YFSETQ. The CDR3 loop is CASSPERGNTEAFF. The CDR3 region has the DNA TGCGCCAGCAGCCCGGAGCGGGGGAACACTGAAGCTTTCTTT.

CDR3 DNA: TGTGCCAGTAGTTTGACGACAGGGGCCGAGCAGTACTTC. It encodes CASSLTTGAEQYF. The gene calls are TRBV19 and TRBJ2-7, with 8 bases identical to TRBD1. Germline V gives CDR1 LNHDA, CDR2 SQIVND (reference sequence). Unmatched junction bases numbered 6, after V lost 5 bases and J lost 6 bases. The CDR3 has 13 amino acids.

This clone was observed once. This chain connects TRBV18 to TRBJ2-7; tentatively, D is TRBD1 (5 bases). The CDR3 loop spans 13 amino acids. Germline V gene lookup returns CDR1 KGHSH and CDR2 LQKENI. V lost 4 bases, J lost 1 base, and 8 bases lay in between. CDR3 in amino acids: CASSLTGSYEQYF. The CDR3 DNA sequence: TGTGCCAGCTCACTCACAGGTTCCTACGAGCAGTACTTC.

V is TRBV14 and J is TRBJ2-5, with TRBD2 matching 8 bases. In germline, CDR1 is SGHDN, CDR2 FVKESK. The CDR3 runs to 15 residues. The V gene end was trimmed by 3 bases and the J gene end by 5 bases; junction bases not matched to a gene: 8. As DNA, the CDR3 is TGTGCCAGCAGCCAGGTAGCGGGATATGGCGAGACCCAGTACTTC. Translation: CASSQVAGYGETQYF.

The genes are TRBV7-2 and TRBJ1-1, with D possibly TRBD1 on 5 matching bases. The germline V and J ends were trimmed by 1 base and 2 bases, with 8 bases remaining between them. The CDR3 has 14 amino acids. CDR1 and CDR2 from the germline V gene are SGHTA and FQGNSA. The CDR3 DNA reads as TGTGCCAGCAGCTTAGGGGGCTCAAACACTGAAGCTTTCTTT. Translated, it gives CASSLGGSNTEAFF.

The chain combines TRBV7-9 with TRBJ1-4; 7 nucleotides line up with TRBD1. Germline CDR1 is SEHNR and CDR2 is FQNEAQ (reference sequence). This CDR3 is built from 16 residues. The ends lost 4 bases at V and 6 bases at J; junction bases unmatched: 11. The CDR3 sequence: CASSSNIQGIYEKLFF. CDR3 DNA sequence: TGTGCCAGCAGCTCTAACATACAGGGGATATATGAAAAACTGTTTTTT.

The V gene is TRBV9, the J gene TRBJ2-2, with 9 nucleotides matching TRBD2. This CDR3 has 14 residues. V was clipped by 5 bases and J by 6 bases; unmatched bases: 5. Germline CDR1 SGDLS, CDR2 YYNGEE. The CDR3 coding sequence is TGTGCCAGCAGACCGGGACTAGCCCCCGGGGAGCTGTTTTTT. Translated, it gives CASRPGLAPGELFF.

The chain couples TRBV24-1 to TRBJ1-5, with 9 bases matching TRBD1. The CDR3 extends over 15 amino acids. From germline, CDR1 is KGHDR and CDR2 SFDVKD. Trimming removed 4 bases from V and 4 bases from J; junction bases left unmatched: 4. The CDR3 loop reads CATSDPGTGNQPQHF. The CDR3 region has the DNA TGTGCCACCAGTGACCCCGGGACAGGGAATCAGCCCCAGCATTTT.

The chain couples TRBV6-5 to TRBJ1-1, with D unclear. This CDR3 has 14 amino acids. CDR1 is MNHEY and CDR2 is SVGAGI in the germline V gene. Trimming stripped 5 bases from V and 2 bases from J, with 12 bases between. The CDR3 nucleotides read TGTGCCAGCAGTCAGACGGAGGCCAACACTGAAGCTTTCTTT. Residues: CASSQTEANTEAFF.

The chain combines TRBV4-1 with TRBJ2-1; TRBD2 matches 11 bases. V gave up 4 bases and J gave up 0 bases; unmatched junction bases: 5. Germline V CDR1 and CDR2: MGHRA, YSYEKL. CDR3 size: 17 residues. As DNA, the CDR3 is TGCGCCAGCAGCCGAGGCGGACTAGCGGGCTCCTACAATGAGCAGTTCTTC. Translation: CASSRGGLAGSYNEQFF.

The rearrangement joins TRBV5-4 to TRBJ1-2, with D hard to call. The CDR3 is 13 amino acids. V lost 1 base and J lost 7, with 11 bases in between. In germline, CDR1 is SGHNT, CDR2 YYREEE (reference sequence). The CDR3 DNA reads as TGTGCCAGCAGCTTGTTGCTGGAGCGTGGCTACACCTTC. Its protein product is CASSLLLERGYTF.

This sequence joins TRBV24-1 and TRBJ2-7, with TRBD1 matching 8 bases. CDR3 length: 14 amino acids. Germline loops: CDR1 KGHDR, CDR2 SFDVKD. Trimming cost V 2 bases and J 6 bases; bases outside gene matches: 5. In DNA form, the CDR3 reads TGTGCCACCAGTGATTCCGGGACAGGTTTCGAGCAGTACTTC. Residues: CATSDSGTGFEQYF.

V and J are TRBV27 and TRBJ2-3, with 11 bases lining up with TRBD1. From germline, CDR1 is MNHEY and CDR2 SMNVEV (reference sequence). Trimming at V came to 7 bases and at J to 5 bases, leaving 8 bases not matched to a gene. The CDR3 contains 15 residues. The CDR3 sequence is CASTLGQGVLDTQYF. CDR3 coding DNA: TGTGCCAGCACCCTGGGACAGGGGGTATTAGATACGCAGTATTTT.

This CDR3 is CASSTNKETQYF. The CDR3 DNA sequence: TGTGCCAGCAGCACCAACAAGGAGACCCAGTACTTC. The V gene is TRBV28, the J gene TRBJ2-5; no reliable D call. Germline CDR1 reads MDHEN; CDR2 reads SYDVKM. V shed 6 bases and J shed 5 bases, with 10 bases lying between them. CDR3 length: 12 amino acids.

This chain connects TRBV19 to TRBJ2-7; 10 nucleotides match TRBD1. The CDR3 loop spans 18 amino acids. The V and J ends lost 1 base and 3 bases, in that order; junction bases with no gene match: 12. CDR1 LNHDA and CDR2 SQIVND come from the germline V gene (reference sequence). The CDR3 reads CASSIASAGTGDFYEQYF. For the CDR3, the DNA is TGTGCCAGTAGTATAGCCTCGGCAGGGACAGGGGATTTCTACGAGCAGTACTTC.

On this clone: A junction boundary mismatches the germline segment, possibly from a read error. The rearrangement uses TRBV6-5 and TRBJ1-1; no clear D gene. CDR3 length: 14 residues. Germline CDR1 is MNHEY and CDR2 is SVGAGI. CDR3 coding DNA: TGTGCCAGCGGTTACTCCCAACCGGGTCTGTTAGCTTTCTTT. Translation gives CASGYSQPGLLAFF.

The chain carries TRBV5-1 and TRBJ1-1, with a tentative D call TRBD1 (5 bases). The ends were cut back, 1 base at V and 2 bases at J, with 9 bases in the middle. The CDR3 contains 14 residues. The germline gives CDR1 SGHRS, CDR2 YFSETQ. The CDR3 nucleotides read TGCGCCAGCAGCTTGTACCAGGGAAACACTGAAGCTTTCTTT. Translating gives CASSLYQGNTEAFF. Looking up the rest from reference TRBV5-1 and TRBJ1-1 gives the full variable domain: KAGVTQTPRYLIKTRGQQVTLSCSPISGHRSVSWYQQTPGQGLQFLFEYFSETQRNKGNFPGRFSGRQFSNSRSEMNVSTLELGDSALYLCASSLYQGNTEAFFGQGTRLTVV.

The chain combines TRBV7-2 with TRBJ1-2; D not resolved. This CDR3 is 13 amino acids long. Trimming took off 4 bases at V and 4 bases at J, with 10 bases between the two ends. Germline V lookup: CDR1 SGHTA, CDR2 FQGNSA. CDR3 nucleotides: TGTGCCAGCAGCTCTACAGCCTCCTATGGCTACACCTTC. It codes for CASSSTASYGYTF.

This clone was detected only once. The V call is TRBV27, the J call TRBJ2-7; maybe TRBD1 (7 bases). V lost 0 bases and J 3 bases, leaving 15 bases between the germline ends. CDR3 length: 16 residues. The germline V gene encodes CDR1 MNHEY and CDR2 SMNVEV (reference sequence). The CDR3 region is CASSLSGRGTGYEQYF. The CDR3, as DNA: TGTGCCAGCAGTTTATCAGGCAGGGGGACTGGCTACGAGCAGTACTTC.